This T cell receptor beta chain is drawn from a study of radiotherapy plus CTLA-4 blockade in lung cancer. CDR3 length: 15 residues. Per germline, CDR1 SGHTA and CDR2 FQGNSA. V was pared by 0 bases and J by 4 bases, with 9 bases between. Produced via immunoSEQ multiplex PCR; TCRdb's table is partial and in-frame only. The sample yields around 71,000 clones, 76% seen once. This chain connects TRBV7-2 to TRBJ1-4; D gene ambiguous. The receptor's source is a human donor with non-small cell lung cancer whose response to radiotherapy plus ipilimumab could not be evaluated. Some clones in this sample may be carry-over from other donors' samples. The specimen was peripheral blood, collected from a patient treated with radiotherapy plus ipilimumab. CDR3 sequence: CASSLARVLNEKLFF. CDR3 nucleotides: TGTGCCAGCAGCTTAGCGAGAGTCCTTAATGAAAAACTGTTTTTT. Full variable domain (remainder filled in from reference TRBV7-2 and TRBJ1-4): GAGVSQSPSNKVTEKGKDVELRCDPISGHTALYWYRQSLGQGLEFLIYFQGNSAPDKSGLPSDRFSAERTGGSVSTLTIQRTQQEDSAVYLCASSLARVLNEKLFFGSGTQLSVL.